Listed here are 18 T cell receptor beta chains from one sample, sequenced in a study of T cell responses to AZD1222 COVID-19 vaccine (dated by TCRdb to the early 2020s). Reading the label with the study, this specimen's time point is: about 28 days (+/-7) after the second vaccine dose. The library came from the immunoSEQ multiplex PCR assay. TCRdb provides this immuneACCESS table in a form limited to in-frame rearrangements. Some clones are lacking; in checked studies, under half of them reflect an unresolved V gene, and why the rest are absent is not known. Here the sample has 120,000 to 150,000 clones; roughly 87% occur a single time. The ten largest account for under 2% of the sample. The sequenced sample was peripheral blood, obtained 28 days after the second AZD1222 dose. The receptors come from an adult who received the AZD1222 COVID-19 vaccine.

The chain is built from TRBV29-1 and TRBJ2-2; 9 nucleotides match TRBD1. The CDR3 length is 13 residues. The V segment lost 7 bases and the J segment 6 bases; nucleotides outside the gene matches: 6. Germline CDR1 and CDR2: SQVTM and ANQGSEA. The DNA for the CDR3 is TGCAGCGCCCGGGACAGGGTACCCGGGGAGCTGTTTTTT. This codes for CSARDRVPGELFF.

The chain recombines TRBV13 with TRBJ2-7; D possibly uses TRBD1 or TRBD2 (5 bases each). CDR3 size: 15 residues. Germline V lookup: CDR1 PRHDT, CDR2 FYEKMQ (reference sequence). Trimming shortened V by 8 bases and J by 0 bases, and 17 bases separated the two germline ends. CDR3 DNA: TGTGCCAGCCAGGCCGGGACGGCCAGCTCCTACGAGCAGTACTTC. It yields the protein CASQAGTASSYEQYF.

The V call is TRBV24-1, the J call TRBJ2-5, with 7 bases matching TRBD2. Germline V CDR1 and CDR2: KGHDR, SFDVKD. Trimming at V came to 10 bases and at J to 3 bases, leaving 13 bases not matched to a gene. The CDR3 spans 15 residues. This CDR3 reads CATGGTDEVKETQYF. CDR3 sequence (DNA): TGTGCCACGGGGGGGACGGACGAGGTGAAAGAGACCCAGTACTTC.

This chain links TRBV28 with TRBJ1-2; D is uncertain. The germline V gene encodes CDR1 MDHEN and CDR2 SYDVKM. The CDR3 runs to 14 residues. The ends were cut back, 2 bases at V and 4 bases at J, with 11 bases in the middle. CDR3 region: CASSLGDYAYGYTF. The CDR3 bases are TGTGCCAGCAGTTTAGGGGATTACGCCTATGGCTACACCTTC.

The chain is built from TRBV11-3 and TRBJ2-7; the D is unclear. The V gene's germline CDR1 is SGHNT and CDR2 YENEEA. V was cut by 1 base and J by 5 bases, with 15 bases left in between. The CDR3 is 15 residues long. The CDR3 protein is CASSLARRSRDEQYF. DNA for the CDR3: TGTGCCAGCAGCTTAGCACGGCGGAGTCGTGACGAGCAGTACTTC.

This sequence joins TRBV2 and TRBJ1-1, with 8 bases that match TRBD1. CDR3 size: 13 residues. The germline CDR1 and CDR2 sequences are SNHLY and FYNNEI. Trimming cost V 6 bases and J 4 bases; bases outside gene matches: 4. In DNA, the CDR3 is TGTGCCAGCAGGGACAGGGTAATCACTGAAGCTTTCTTT. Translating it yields CASRDRVITEAFF.

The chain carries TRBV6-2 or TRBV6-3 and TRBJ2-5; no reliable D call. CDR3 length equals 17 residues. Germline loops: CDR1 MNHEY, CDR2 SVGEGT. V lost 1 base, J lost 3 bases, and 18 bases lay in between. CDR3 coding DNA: TGTGCCAGCAGTTACTTTTTACGATCCCGCGACAAAGAGACCCAGTACTTC. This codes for CASSYFLRSRDKETQYF.

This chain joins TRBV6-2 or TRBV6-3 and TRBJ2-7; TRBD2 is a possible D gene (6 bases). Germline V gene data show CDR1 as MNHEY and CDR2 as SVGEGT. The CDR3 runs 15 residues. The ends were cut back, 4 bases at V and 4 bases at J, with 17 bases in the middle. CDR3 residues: CASSWGWRGEYEQYF. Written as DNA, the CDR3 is TGTGCCAGCAGTTGGGGTTGGAGGGGCGAGTACGAGCAGTACTTC.

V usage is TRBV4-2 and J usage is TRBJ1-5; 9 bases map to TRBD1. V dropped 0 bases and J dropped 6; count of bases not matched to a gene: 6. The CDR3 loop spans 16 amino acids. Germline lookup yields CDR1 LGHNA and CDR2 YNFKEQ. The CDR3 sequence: CASSQEMTGGVQPQHF. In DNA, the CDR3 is TGTGCCAGCAGCCAAGAGATGACAGGGGGGGTTCAGCCCCAGCATTTT.

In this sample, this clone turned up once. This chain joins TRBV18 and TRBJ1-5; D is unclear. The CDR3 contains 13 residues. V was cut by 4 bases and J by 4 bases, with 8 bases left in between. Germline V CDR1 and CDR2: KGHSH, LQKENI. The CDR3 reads CASSRTDNQPQHF. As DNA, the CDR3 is TGTGCCAGCTCACGGACTGATAATCAGCCCCAGCATTTT.

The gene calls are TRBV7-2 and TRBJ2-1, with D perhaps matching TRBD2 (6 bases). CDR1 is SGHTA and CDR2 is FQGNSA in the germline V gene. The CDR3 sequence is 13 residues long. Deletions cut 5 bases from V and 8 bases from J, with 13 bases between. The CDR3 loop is CASSPHLAYEQFF. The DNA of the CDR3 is TGTGCCAGCAGCCCGCACCTAGCGTATGAGCAGTTCTTC.

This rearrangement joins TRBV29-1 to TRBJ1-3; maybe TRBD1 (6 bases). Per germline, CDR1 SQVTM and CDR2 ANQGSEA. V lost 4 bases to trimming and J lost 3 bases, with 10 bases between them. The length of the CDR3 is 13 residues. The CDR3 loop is CSVARGVGNTIYF. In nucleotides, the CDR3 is TGCAGCGTTGCCAGGGGAGTTGGAAACACCATATATTTT.

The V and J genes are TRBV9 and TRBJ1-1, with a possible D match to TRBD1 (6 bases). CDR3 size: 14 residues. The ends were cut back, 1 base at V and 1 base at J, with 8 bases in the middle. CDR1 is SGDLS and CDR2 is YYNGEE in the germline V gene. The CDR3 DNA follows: TGTGCCAGCAGCGTACAAGGGGGGAACACTGAAGCTTTCTTT. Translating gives CASSVQGGNTEAFF.

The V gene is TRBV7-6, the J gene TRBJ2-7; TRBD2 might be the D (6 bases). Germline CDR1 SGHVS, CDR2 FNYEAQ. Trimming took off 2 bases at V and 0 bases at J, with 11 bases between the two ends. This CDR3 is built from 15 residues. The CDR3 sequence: CASSLTDGSSYEQYF. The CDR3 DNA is TGTGCCAGCAGCTTAACGGACGGGAGCTCCTACGAGCAGTACTTC.

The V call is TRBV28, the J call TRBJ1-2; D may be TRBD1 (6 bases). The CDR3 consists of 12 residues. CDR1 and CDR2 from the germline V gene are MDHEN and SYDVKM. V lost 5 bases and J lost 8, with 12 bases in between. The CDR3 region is CASSGDRYGYTF. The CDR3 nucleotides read TGTGCCAGCAGTGGTGACAGGTACGGCTACACCTTC.

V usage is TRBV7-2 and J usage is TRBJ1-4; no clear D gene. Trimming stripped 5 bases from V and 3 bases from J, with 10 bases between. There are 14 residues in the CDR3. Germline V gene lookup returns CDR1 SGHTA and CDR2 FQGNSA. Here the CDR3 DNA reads TGTGCCAGCAGCCACAATGCGGCTAATGAAAAACTGTTTTTT. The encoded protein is CASSHNAANEKLFF.

The CDR3 loop is CASRGLGQVGTEAFF. CDR3 DNA sequence: TGTGCCAGTAGGGGCTTGGGACAGGTGGGCACTGAAGCTTTCTTT. This chain joins TRBV19 and TRBJ1-1; 8 bases match TRBD1. Germline V CDR1 and CDR2: LNHDA, SQIVND (reference sequence). The length of the CDR3 is 15 residues. Unmatched junction bases numbered 10, after V lost 6 bases and J lost 4 bases.

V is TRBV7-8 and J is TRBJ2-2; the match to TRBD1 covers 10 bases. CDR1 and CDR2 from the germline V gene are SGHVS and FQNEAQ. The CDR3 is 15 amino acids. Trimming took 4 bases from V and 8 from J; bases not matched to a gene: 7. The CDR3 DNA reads TGTGCCAGCAGCTCCACCGGGACAGGGGTAGGGGAGCTGTTTTTT. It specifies CASSSTGTGVGELFF.